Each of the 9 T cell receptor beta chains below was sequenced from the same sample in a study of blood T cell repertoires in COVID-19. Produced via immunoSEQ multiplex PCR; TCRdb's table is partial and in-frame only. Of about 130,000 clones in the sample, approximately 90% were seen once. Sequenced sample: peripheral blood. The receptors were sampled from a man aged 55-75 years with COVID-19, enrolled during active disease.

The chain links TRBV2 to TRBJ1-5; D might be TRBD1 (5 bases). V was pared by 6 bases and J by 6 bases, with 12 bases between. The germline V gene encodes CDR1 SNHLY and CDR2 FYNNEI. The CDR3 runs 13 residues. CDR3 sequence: CASRSGTRQPQHF. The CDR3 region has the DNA TGTGCCAGCAGGTCCGGGACTCGTCAGCCCCAGCATTTT.

The CDR3 here is CASSYGTVEAFF. CDR3 DNA sequence: TGTGCCAGCAGCTACGGGACAGTAGAAGCTTTCTTT. J is TRBJ1-1 and V is TRBV5-4; 7 nucleotides match TRBD1. The germline CDR1 and CDR2 sequences are SGHNT and YYREEE (reference sequence). V dropped 3 bases and J dropped 8; count of bases not matched to a gene: 4. The CDR3 is 12 residues long.

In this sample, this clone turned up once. The CDR3 bases are TGTGCCAGCAGCTTAGGAGGCGGGGGGGGCACAGATACGCAGTATTTT. Translating gives CASSLGGGGGTDTQYF. The chain uses TRBV11-3 and TRBJ2-3; 9 positions agree with TRBD2. CDR3 length: 16 residues. Germline lookup yields CDR1 SGHNT and CDR2 YENEEA. Losses at the gene ends were 1 base for V and 1 base for J; bases not matched to a gene: 3.

CDR3 DNA: TGTGCCAGCAGTTTATTAGCGGGGGGGCCTCAAGATACGCAGTATTTT. Its translation: CASSLLAGGPQDTQYF. The genes are TRBV27 and TRBJ2-3; TRBD2 agrees at 11 bases. Germline CDR1 reads MNHEY; CDR2 reads SMNVEV (reference sequence). V lost 1 base and J lost 5; bases outside the gene matches: 5. The CDR3 extends over 16 amino acids.

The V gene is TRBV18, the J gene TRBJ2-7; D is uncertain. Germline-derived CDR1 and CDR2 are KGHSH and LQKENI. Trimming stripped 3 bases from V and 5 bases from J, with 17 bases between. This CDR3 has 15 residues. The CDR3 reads CASSPRPPLVNEQYF. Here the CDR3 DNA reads TGTGCCAGCTCACCGAGGCCCCCCCTTGTCAACGAGCAGTACTTC.

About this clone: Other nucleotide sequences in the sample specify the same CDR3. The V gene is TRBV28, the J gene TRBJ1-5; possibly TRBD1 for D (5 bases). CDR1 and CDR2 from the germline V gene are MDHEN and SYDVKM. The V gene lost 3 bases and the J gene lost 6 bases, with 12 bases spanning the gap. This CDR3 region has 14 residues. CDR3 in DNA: TGTGCCAGCAGTTTGGGGCAGGGCTTTCAGCCCCAGCATTTT. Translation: CASSLGQGFQPQHF.

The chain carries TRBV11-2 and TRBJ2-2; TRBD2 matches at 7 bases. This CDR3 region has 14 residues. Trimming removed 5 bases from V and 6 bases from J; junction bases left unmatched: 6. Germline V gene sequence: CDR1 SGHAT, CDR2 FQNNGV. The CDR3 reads CASSIGGGAGELFF. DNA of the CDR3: TGTGCCAGCAGCATTGGCGGGGGAGCCGGGGAGCTGTTTTTT.

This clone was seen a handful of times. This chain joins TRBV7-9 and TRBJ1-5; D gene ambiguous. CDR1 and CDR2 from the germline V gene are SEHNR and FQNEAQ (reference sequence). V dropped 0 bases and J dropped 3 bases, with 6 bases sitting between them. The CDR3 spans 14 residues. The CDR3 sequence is CASSLAGDNQPQHF. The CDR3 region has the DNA TGTGCCAGCAGCTTAGCAGGAGACAATCAGCCCCAGCATTTT.

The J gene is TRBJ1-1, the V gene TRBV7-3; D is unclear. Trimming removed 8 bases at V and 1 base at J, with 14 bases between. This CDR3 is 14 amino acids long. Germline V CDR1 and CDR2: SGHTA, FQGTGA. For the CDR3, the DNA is TGTGCCAGCGGAGAGGGTTTTTGGAACACTGAAGCTTTCTTT. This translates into CASGEGFWNTEAFF.